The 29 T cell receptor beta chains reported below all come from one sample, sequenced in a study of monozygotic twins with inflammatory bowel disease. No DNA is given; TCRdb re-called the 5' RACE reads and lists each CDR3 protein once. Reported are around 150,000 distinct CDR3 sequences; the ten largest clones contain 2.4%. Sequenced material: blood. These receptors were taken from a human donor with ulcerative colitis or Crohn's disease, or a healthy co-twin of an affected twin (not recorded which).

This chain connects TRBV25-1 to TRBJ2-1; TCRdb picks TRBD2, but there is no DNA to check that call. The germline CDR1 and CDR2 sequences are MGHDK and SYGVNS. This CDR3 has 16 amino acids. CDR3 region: CASTRWGGVVYNEQFF.

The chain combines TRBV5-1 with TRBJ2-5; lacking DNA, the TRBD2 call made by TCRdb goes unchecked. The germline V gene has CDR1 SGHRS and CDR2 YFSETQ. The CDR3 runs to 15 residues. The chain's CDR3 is CASSYKRGSQETQYF. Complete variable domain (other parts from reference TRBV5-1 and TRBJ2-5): KAGVTQTPRYLIKTRGQQVTLSCSPISGHRSVSWYQQTPGQGLQFLFEYFSETQRNKGNFPGRFSGRQFSNSRSEMNVSTLELGDSALYLCASSYKRGSQETQYFGPGTRLLVL.

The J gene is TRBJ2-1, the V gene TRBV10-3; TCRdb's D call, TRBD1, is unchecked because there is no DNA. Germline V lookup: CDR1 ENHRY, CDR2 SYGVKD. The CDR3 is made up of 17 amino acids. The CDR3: CAISGRMGREAGDEQFF.

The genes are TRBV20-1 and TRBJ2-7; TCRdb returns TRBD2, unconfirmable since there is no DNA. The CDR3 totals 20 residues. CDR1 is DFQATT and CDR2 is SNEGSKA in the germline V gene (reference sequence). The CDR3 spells CSARVFLPASGGTSSYEQYF.

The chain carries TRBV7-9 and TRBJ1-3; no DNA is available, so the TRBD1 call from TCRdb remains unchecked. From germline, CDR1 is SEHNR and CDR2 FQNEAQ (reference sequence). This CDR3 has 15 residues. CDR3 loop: CASSPGTGYGNTIYF.

The CDR3: CASSLVRNNQPQHF. V usage is TRBV5-5 and J usage is TRBJ1-5. The germline gives CDR1 SGHKS, CDR2 YYEKEE (reference sequence). The CDR3 length is 14 residues.

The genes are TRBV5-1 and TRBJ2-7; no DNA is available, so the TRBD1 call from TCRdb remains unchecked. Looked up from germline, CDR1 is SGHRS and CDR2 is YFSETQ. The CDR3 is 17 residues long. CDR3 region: CASSLGLYQDRVEEQYF.

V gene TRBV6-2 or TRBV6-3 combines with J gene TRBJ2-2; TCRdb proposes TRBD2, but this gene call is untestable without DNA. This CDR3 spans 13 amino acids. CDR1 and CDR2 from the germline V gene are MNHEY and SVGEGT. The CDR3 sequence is CASSYQEVGELFF.

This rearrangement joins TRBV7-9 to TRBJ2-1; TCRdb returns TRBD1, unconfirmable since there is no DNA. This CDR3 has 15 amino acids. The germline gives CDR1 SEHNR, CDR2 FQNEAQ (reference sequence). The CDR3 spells CASSFKGEHYNEQFF.

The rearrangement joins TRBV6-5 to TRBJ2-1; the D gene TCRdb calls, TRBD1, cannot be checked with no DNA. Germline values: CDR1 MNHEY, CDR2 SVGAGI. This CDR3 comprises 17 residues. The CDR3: CASSYPTGGVSYNEQFF.

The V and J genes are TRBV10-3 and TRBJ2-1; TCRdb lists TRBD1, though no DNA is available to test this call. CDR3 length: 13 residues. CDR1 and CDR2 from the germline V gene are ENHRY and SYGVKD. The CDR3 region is CAISEGDGYEQFF.

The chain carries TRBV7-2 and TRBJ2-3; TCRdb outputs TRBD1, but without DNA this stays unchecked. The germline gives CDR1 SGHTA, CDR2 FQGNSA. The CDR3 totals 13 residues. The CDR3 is CASSLQGSDTQYF.

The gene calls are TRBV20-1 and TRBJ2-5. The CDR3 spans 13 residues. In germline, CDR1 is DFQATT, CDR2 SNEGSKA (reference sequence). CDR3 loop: CSARDLAGETQYF.

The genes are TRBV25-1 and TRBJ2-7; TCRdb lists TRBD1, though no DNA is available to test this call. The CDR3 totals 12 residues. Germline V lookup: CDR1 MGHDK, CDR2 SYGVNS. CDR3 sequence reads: CASSGTGYEQYF.

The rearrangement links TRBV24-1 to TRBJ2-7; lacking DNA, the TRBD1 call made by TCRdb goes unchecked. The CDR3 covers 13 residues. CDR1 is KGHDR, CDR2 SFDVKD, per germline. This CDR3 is CATSGLDSHSQYF.

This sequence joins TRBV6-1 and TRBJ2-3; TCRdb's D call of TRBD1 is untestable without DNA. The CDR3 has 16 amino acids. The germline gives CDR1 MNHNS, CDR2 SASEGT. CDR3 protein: CASSDEGGPSTDTQYF.

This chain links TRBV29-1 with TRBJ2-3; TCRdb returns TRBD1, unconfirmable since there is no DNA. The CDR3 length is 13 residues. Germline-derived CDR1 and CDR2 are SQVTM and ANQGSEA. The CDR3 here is CSVGPDGGGTQYF.

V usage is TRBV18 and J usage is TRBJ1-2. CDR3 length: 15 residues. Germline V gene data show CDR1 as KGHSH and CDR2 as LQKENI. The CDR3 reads CASSPLVLAEGGYTF.

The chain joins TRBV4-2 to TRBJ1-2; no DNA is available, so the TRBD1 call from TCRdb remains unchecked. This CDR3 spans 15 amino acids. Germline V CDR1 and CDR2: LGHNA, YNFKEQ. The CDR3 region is CASSQDPAGDHGYTF.

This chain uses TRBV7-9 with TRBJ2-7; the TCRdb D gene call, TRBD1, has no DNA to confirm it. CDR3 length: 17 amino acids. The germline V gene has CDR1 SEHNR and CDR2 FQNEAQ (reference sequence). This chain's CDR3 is CASSIGPDAGIFYEQYF.

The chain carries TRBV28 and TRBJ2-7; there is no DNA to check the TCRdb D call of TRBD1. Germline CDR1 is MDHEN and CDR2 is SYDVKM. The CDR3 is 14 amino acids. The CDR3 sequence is CASTSGEQAYEQYF.

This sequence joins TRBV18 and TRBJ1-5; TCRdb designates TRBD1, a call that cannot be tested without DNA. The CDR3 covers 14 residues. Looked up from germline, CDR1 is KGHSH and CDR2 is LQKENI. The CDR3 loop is CASSPGGRNQPQHF.

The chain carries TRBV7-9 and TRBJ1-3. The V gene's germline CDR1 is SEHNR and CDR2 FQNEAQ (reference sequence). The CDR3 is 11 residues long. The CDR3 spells CASSSQNTIYF.

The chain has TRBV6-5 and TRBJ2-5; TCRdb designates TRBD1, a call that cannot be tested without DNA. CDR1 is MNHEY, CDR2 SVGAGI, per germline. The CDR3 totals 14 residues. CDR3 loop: CASTLGQTQETQYF.

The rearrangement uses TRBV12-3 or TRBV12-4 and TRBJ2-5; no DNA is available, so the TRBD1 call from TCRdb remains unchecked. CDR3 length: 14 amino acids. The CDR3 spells CASSRTGSQETQYF.

The CDR3 loop is CASTLLSSGNTIYF. The chain has TRBV7-9 and TRBJ1-3. Germline values: CDR1 SEHNR, CDR2 FQNEAQ (reference sequence). This CDR3 is built from 14 residues. Filled out from reference TRBV7-9 and TRBJ1-3, the complete variable domain reads DTGVSQNPRHKITKRGQNVTFRCDPISEHNRLYWYRQTLGQGPEFLTYFQNEAQLEKSRLLSDRFSAERPKGSFSTLEIQRTEQGDSAMYLCASTLLSSGNTIYFGEGSWLTVV.

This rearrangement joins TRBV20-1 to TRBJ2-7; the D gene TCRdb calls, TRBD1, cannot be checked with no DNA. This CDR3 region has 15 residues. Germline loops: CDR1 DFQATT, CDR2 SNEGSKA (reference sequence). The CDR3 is CSASSRMGTRNEQYF.

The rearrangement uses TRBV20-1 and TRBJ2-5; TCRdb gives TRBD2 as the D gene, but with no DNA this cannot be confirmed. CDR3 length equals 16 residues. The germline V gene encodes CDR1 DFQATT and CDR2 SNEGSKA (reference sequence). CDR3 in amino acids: CSASRNFGRAQETQYF.

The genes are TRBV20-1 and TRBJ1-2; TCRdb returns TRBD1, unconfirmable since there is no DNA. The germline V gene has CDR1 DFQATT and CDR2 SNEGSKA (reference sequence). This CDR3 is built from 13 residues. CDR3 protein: CSARTEFNYGYTF.